These T cell receptor beta chains were read from a single sample in a study of blood T cell repertoires in COVID-19. Method: immunoSEQ multiplex PCR; TCRdb's copy keeps in-frame clones and lacks some. The sample comprises 200,000 to 250,000 clones, approximately 80% of which are singletons, and 8.5% to 12% rests with the top ten. The material sequenced was peripheral blood. Every receptor here comes from a woman at least 80 years old with acute or convalescent COVID-19. CDR3s include the opening cysteine and the closing phenylalanine or tryptophan. The D gene is left open where the match is weak. The listing skips clone size in some rows; elsewhere it reads once, few, many or a size class.

TRBV19	TRBJ2-3	NA	NA	CASRDSVEDTQYF	TGTGCCAGTAGGGATTCCGTGGAGGATACGCAGTATTTT
TRBV28	TRBJ2-7	NA	NA	CASSLGGFIYEQYF	TGTGCCAGCAGTTTGGGAGGTTTTATCTACGAGCAGTACTTC
TRBV5-1	TRBJ2-3	TRBD1	NA	CASSLQGVSTDTQYF	TGCGCCAGCAGCTTACAGGGGGTGTCGACAGATACGCAGTATTTT
TRBV30	TRBJ1-6	NA	once	CAWSVSVHSPLHF	TGTGCCTGGAGTGTATCGGTCCATTCACCCCTCCACTTT
TRBV14	TRBJ2-1	NA	NA	CASRGSKDSNEQFF	TGTGCCAGCAGAGGAAGCAAAGACAGCAATGAGCAGTTCTTC
TRBV2	TRBJ2-5	TRBD2	NA	CASSSSGRYETQYF	TGTGCCAGCAGTTCTAGCGGGAGGTATGAGACCCAGTACTTC
TRBV6-5	TRBJ2-1	NA	few	CASRRHDAYNEQFF	TGTGCCAGCAGGCGACATGATGCCTACAATGAGCAGTTCTTC
TRBV7-3	TRBJ2-7	NA	once	CASSQFPTERYEQYF	TGTGCCAGCAGCCAATTCCCGACTGAGAGGTACGAGCAGTACTTC
TRBV28	TRBJ1-6	TRBD1	NA	CASSLGDRTAPLHF	TGTGCCAGCAGTTTAGGGGACAGGACAGCACCCCTCCACTTT
TRBV19	TRBJ1-3	NA	NA	CASSPQSSGNTIYF	TGTGCCAGTAGCCCACAAAGCTCTGGAAACACCATATATTTT
TRBV4-2	TRBJ2-1	TRBD2	few	CASSQELAGAWNEQFF	TGTGCCAGCAGCCAAGAACTAGCGGGAGCCTGGAATGAGCAGTTCTTC
TRBV19	TRBJ1-4	NA	few	CASRSGATNEKLFF	TGTGCCAGTAGATCGGGTGCAACTAATGAAAAACTGTTTTTT
TRBV20-1	TRBJ1-1	NA	NA	CSAARGFEAFF	TGCAGTGCCGCCAGGGGTTTCGAAGCTTTCTTT
TRBV6-5	TRBJ1-2	TRBD1	NA	CASSRTGGGYGYTF	TGTGCCAGCAGTCGGACAGGGGGCGGCTATGGCTACACCTTC
TRBV30	TRBJ1-6	TRBD1	NA	CAWGSLQGVNSPLHF	TGTGCCTGGGGGAGCTTACAGGGGGTTAATTCACCCCTCCACTTT
TRBV5-1	TRBJ2-1	NA	NA	CASSFGRGSQGYNEQFF	TGCGCCAGCAGCTTCGGTAGGGGGTCTCAGGGGTACAATGAGCAGTTCTTC
TRBV6-6	TRBJ2-7	TRBD1	NA	CASSYGQGAGEQYF	TGTGCCAGCAGTTACGGCCAGGGGGCTGGGGAGCAGTACTTC
TRBV7-2	TRBJ2-7	TRBD2	NA	CASSMREGSHEQYF	TGTGCCAGCAGCATGCGGGAGGGCTCACACGAGCAGTACTTC
TRBV7-3	TRBJ1-1	NA	NA	CASSQTGNTEAFF	TGTGCCAGCAGCCAGACAGGGAACACTGAAGCTTTCTTT
TRBV29-1	TRBJ2-7	TRBD1	NA	CSVESGQRYYF	TGCAGCGTTGAGTCGGGACAGCGCTATTACTTC
TRBV7-3	TRBJ1-1	NA	once	CASSETGMNTEAFF	TGTGCCAGCAGCGAAACAGGGATGAACACTGAAGCTTTCTTT
TRBV4-3	TRBJ2-3	NA	NA	CASSQDRVGGKDTQYF	TGCGCCAGCAGCCAGGACCGGGTGGGGGGTAAGGATACGCAGTATTTT
TRBV9	TRBJ2-5	TRBD1	many	CASSGTGGVQTQYF	TGTGCCAGCAGCGGGACAGGGGGCGTACAGACCCAGTACTTC
TRBV4-3	TRBJ2-1	TRBD2	NA	CASSQEGRGGRNEQFF	TGCGCCAGCAGCCAAGAGGGGCGGGGGGGCCGTAATGAGCAGTTCTTC
TRBV11-2	TRBJ1-4	NA	NA	CASSSDRLEKLFF	TGTGCCAGCAGCTCAGACAGGTTGGAAAAACTGTTTTTT
TRBV3-1/TRBV3-2	TRBJ1-1	TRBD1	NA	CASSLTGGATEAFF	TGTGCCAGCAGCCTGACAGGGGGCGCGACTGAAGCTTTCTTT
TRBV27	TRBJ2-7	NA	once	CASSLRAGHNEQYF	TGTGCCAGCAGTTTACGGGCAGGGCACAACGAGCAGTACTTC
TRBV6-2/TRBV6-3	TRBJ1-6	NA	NA	CASSYAGLRVLHF	TGTGCCAGCAGTTACGCGGGACTTCGGGTCCTCCACTTT
TRBV9	TRBJ2-3	NA	NA	CASSPGDTDSTDTQYF	TGTGCCAGCAGCCCAGGGGACACGGATAGCACAGATACGCAGTATTTT
TRBV6-2/TRBV6-3	TRBJ1-2	NA	NA	CASSYSPGGYTF	TGTGCCAGCAGTTACTCGCCGGGTGGCTACACCTTC
TRBV2	TRBJ1-1	NA	NA	CASRTGSTNTEAFF	TGTGCCAGCAGAACAGGATCCACGAACACTGAAGCTTTCTTT
TRBV6-6	TRBJ2-3	TRBD1	NA	CASSYVTGGTDTQYF	TGTGCCAGCAGTTATGTGACAGGGGGCACAGATACGCAGTATTTT
TRBV6-1	TRBJ2-5	TRBD2	NA	CASSGFGTTFQETQYF	TGTGCCAGCAGTGGGTTCGGGACTACGTTTCAAGAGACCCAGTACTTC
TRBV3-1/TRBV3-2	TRBJ1-1	NA	few	CASSQAVEAFF	TGTGCCAGCAGCCAAGCGGTGGAAGCTTTCTTT
TRBV7-9	TRBJ1-4	TRBD1	NA	CASSFSDREEKLFF	TGTGCCAGCAGCTTTTCCGACAGGGAGGAAAAACTGTTTTTT